This T cell receptor beta chain derives from a study of OX40 agonist ivuxolimab in advanced cancers. At the level of the study: An agonistic human IgG2 monoclonal antibody against OX40 (CD134) was given.

Study-level points and caveats: Also showing low normalized T-cell clonal expansion were some of the nonresponders.

TCRdb keeps only in-frame clones here, not all; method: immunoSEQ multiplex PCR. In the table there are tens of thousands of clones, less than 95% of which are singletons. Comment on this clone: The antigen is unknown.

V lost 4 bases, J lost 6 bases, and 10 bases lay in between. The CDR3 has 13 amino acids. The germline V gene has CDR1 SGHDT and CDR2 YYEEEE. Blood specimens came from baseline, cycle 4 day 1, and cycle 7 day 1. Sequencing was performed on CD4+ or CD8+ T cells sorted from blood, taken in a trial of the OX40 agonist ivuxolimab. The chain links TRBV5-6 to TRBJ1-4; no clear D. This TCR was recovered from an adult with an advanced solid tumor such as melanoma, head and neck, liver or kidney cancer. The CDR3 coding sequence is TGTGCCAGCAGCCCCCTTGGGGATGAAAAACTGTTTTTT. This sequence encodes CASSPLGDEKLFF. Supplemented by reference TRBV5-6 and TRBJ1-4, the full variable domain reads DAGVTQSPTHLIKTRGQQVTLRCSPKSGHDTVSWYQQALGQGPQFIFQYYEEEERQRGNFPDRFSGHQFPNYSSELNVNALLLGDSALYLCASSPLGDEKLFFGSGTQLSVL.